The clone carrying this T cell receptor beta chain is a singleton in its sample. A read error is possible here, since a much larger clone lies one base away. Previously described methods and listed TCR primers produced bulk TCR libraries. TCRdb re-called the PCR reads through MiXCR, storing one row per CDR3 protein. In the table there are 9,800 or so distinct CDR3 sequences, approximately 19% of which are singletons. These data are taken from a study of molecular identifiers for immune sequencing clone quantification. Background on the study: RNA, taken in replicates from about 20,000 or 100,000 naive CD8 cells, was split five ways, with four sequenced.

The CDR3 runs to 16 residues. Germline V gene lookup returns CDR1 KGHDR and CDR2 SFDVKD. This TCR was sampled from a human donor in good health. Some libraries in this study had Jurkat cell RNA spiked in. Sequenced: naive CD8+ T cells from blood, with Jurkat cell RNA spiked in. As for subset: FACS-sorted CD8+CD4-CCR7+CD45RA+ naive T cells. The chain couples TRBV24-1 to TRBJ2-1; TRBD1 matches 7 bases. The CDR3: CATSVSRDSSYNGQFF. The CDR3 DNA is TGTGCCACCAGTGTTAGCCGGGACAGCTCCTACAATGGGCAGTTCTTC.